The text below deals with one T cell receptor beta chain. No fewer than 7 million PBMCs went into each sample. A sample-barcoded 5' primer and a J-beta primer mix were used in a second PCR of roughly 7 to 11 cycles. TCRdb used MiXCR to reprocess the 5' RACE reads, holding one entry per CDR3 protein. This table holds approximately 810,000 distinct CDR3 sequences, around 36% found once. Germline V gives CDR1 SGHRS, CDR2 YFSETQ. Trimming shortened V by 0 bases and J by 3 bases, and 10 bases separated the two germline ends. This CDR3 is 16 amino acids long. These data originate in a study of blood T cells in healthy people across ages. Study-level background: Per two T cells, template switching captured roughly one barcoded beta molecule.

V gene TRBV5-1 combines with J gene TRBJ2-6; TRBD1 or TRBD2 may be the D gene (5 bases each). Sequences were obtained from blood. This TCR came from a man aged 18 to 30 in good health. Written as DNA, the CDR3 is TGCGCCAGCAGCTTGGAGGGGAGACTTGGGGCCAACGTCCTGACTTTC. As protein: CASSLEGRLGANVLTF. The variable domain in full, with the rest retrieved from reference TRBV5-1 and TRBJ2-6, is KAGVTQTPRYLIKTRGQQVTLSCSPISGHRSVSWYQQTPGQGLQFLFEYFSETQRNKGNFPGRFSGRQFSNSRSEMNVSTLELGDSALYLCASSLEGRLGANVLTFGAGSRLTVL.